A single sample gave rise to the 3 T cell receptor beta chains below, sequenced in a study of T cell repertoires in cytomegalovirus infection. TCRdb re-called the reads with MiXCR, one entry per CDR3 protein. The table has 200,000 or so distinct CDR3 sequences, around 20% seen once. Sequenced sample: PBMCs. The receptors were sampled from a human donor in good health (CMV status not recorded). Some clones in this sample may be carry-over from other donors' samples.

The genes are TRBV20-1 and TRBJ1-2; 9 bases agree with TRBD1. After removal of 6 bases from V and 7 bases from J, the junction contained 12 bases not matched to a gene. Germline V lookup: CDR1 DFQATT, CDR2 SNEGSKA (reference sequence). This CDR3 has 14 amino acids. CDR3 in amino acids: CSASGTGRYFGYTF. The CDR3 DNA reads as TGCAGTGCATCCGGGACAGGGAGGTACTTTGGCTACACCTTC.

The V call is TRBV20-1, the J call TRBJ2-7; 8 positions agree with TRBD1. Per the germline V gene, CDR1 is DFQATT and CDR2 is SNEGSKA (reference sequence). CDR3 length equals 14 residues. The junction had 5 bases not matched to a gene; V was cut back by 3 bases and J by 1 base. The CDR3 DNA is TGCAGTGCTAGGGACCGGGACAGGTCCTACGAGCAGTACTTC. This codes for CSARDRDRSYEQYF.

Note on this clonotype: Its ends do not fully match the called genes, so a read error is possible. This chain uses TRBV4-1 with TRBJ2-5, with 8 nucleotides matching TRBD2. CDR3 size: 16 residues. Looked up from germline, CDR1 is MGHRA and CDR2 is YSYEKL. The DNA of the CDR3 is TGCGCCAGCAGCCAAGGTTTCGGGGGGGGCCTGGAGATCCAGTACTTC. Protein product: CASSQGFGGGLEIQYF.